These 27 T cell receptor beta chains were sequenced from one sample in a study of CD8 T cells in ankylosing spondylitis. A single record per CDR3 protein comes from TCRdb applying MiXCR to the 5' RACE reads. The data hold more than 150,000 distinct CDR3 sequences, with roughly 20% observed a single time. The sample was blood, either unsorted or a sorted T cell fraction (not recorded which). The source is a male donor aged 10 to 35 with ankylosing spondylitis or in good health (not recorded which).

This clonotype was counted many times. V usage is TRBV6-5 and J usage is TRBJ2-5; a weak D match, TRBD2 (6 bases). CDR3 size: 15 residues. Per germline, CDR1 MNHEY and CDR2 SVGAGI. Trimming pared 7 bases from V and 2 bases from J, leaving 17 bases between. The CDR3 region is CASTAPLARQETQYF. The CDR3 region has the DNA TGTGCCAGCACCGCCCCCCTAGCGAGGCAAGAGACCCAGTACTTC.

This clonotype occurred many times. This chain joins TRBV5-5 and TRBJ2-2; tentatively, D is TRBD1 or TRBD2 (5 bases each). Trimming pared 1 base from V and 5 bases from J, leaving 12 bases between. The germline V gene has CDR1 SGHKS and CDR2 YYEKEE (reference sequence). This CDR3 has 15 residues. The CDR3 is CASSLLRGGTGELFF. CDR3 bases: TGTGCCAGCAGCTTGCTCCGGGGCGGGACCGGGGAGCTGTTTTTT.

The chain uses TRBV7-2 and TRBJ2-7; D tentatively reads TRBD1 or TRBD2 (5 bases each). This CDR3 comprises 15 residues. Germline assignment: CDR1 SGHTA and CDR2 FQGNSA. Trimming removed 5 bases at V and 6 bases at J, with 20 bases between. The CDR3 region is CASSPPGTVRTEQYF. DNA of the CDR3: TGTGCCAGCAGCCCCCCCGGGACCGTGAGAACCGAGCAGTACTTC.

This clonotype was detected ten times or more. The V gene is TRBV12-3 or TRBV12-4, the J gene TRBJ2-7, with 8 nucleotides matching TRBD1. J gave up 1 base and V 4 bases, and 12 bases lay outside the gene matches. CDR3 length: 17 amino acids. The CDR3 reads CASSSLIGQGSSYEQYF. CDR3 coding DNA: TGTGCCAGCAGTTCCCTCATCGGACAGGGATCATCCTACGAGCAGTACTTC.

The chain couples TRBV2 to TRBJ2-7; 8 nucleotides match TRBD1. The CDR3 spans 14 residues. The trim removed 6 bases at V and 3 bases at J, leaving 7 bases unmatched. Per the germline V gene, CDR1 is SNHLY and CDR2 is FYNNEI. CDR3 bases: TGTGCCAGCAGAGACGGACAGGGAGGCTACGAGCAGTACGTC. This gives the protein CASRDGQGGYEQYV.

This clonotype was seen repeatedly, ten times or more. The chain joins TRBV4-2 to TRBJ2-4; 8 positions agree with TRBD1. The V gene end was trimmed by 0 bases and the J gene end by 12 bases; junction bases not matched to a gene: 7. Germline V lookup: CDR1 LGHNA, CDR2 YNFKEQ. The CDR3 length is 14 residues. The CDR3 coding sequence is TGTGCCAGCAGCCAAGACAGGGGGCGAGGGCGTCAGTACTTC. Translating gives CASSQDRGRGRQYF.

This clonotype was seen many times. The chain is built from TRBV7-8 and TRBJ2-1, with D uncertain. The CDR3 spans 13 residues. Per germline, CDR1 SGHVS and CDR2 FQNEAQ. The V gene lost 7 bases and the J gene lost 0 bases, with 7 bases spanning the gap. In DNA form, the CDR3 reads TGTGCCAGCAACCCCAACTCCTACAATGAGCAGTTCTTC. It yields the protein CASNPNSYNEQFF. Variable domain in full (rest from reference TRBV7-8 and TRBJ2-1): GAGVSQSPRYKVAKRGQDVALRCDPISGHVSLFWYQQALGQGPEFLTYFQNEAQLDKSGLPSDRFFAERPEGSVSTLKIQRTQQEDSAVYLCASNPNSYNEQFFGPGTRLTVL.

Many counts were recorded for this clonotype. CDR3 loop: CASSPRRLAEDSSTDTQYF. Here the CDR3 DNA reads TGTGCCAGCTCACCACGGAGGCTAGCGGAGGACTCTAGCACAGATACGCAGTATTTT. The J gene is TRBJ2-3, the V gene TRBV18; 7 bases fit TRBD2. The CDR3 has 19 residues. V lost 1 base to trimming and J lost 0 bases; unmatched junction nucleotides: 13. Germline loops: CDR1 KGHSH, CDR2 LQKENI. Combining the CDR3 with reference TRBV18 and TRBJ2-3 gives the whole variable domain NAGVMQNPRHLVRRRGQEARLRCSPMKGHSHVYWYRQLPEEGLKFMVYLQKENIIDESGMPKERFSAEFPKEGPSILRIQQVVRGDSAAYFCASSPRRLAEDSSTDTQYFGPGTRLTVL.

This clonotype was observed at least ten times. The V gene is TRBV11-1, the J gene TRBJ2-1; TRBD1 agrees at 7 bases. Germline-derived CDR1 and CDR2 are SGHAT and FQDESV (reference sequence). CDR3 length: 15 residues. V lost 2 bases to trimming and J lost 2 bases; unmatched junction nucleotides: 3. The CDR3 spells CASSLTGVAYNEQFF. The CDR3 DNA is TGTGCCAGCAGCTTAACAGGGGTGGCCTACAATGAGCAGTTCTTC.

This clonotype was observed at least ten times. The rearrangement uses TRBV25-1 and TRBJ2-3; tentatively, D is TRBD2 (5 bases). Germline V CDR1 and CDR2: MGHDK, SYGVNS. The CDR3 totals 16 residues. Trimming took off 5 bases at V and 0 bases at J, with 15 bases between the two ends. CDR3 in amino acids: CASSHPLGGSTDTQYF. The DNA of the CDR3 is TGTGCCAGCAGTCACCCTTTAGGCGGGAGCACAGATACGCAGTATTTT.

Points on this clonotype: The junction shows a germline mismatch at one end, possibly a read error. V usage is TRBV29-1 and J usage is TRBJ2-5; D possibly corresponds to TRBD2 (5 bases). The germline gives CDR1 SQVTM, CDR2 ANQGSEA. The CDR3 length is 14 residues. Written as DNA, the CDR3 is TGCAGCGTTGGAGGGTTAGGACTGGTAGAGACCCAGTGCTTC. Translation gives CSVGGLGLVETQCF.

The chain couples TRBV7-2 to TRBJ2-5; a possible D gene is TRBD2 (6 bases). The germline V gene has CDR1 SGHTA and CDR2 FQGNSA. V was pared by 6 bases and J by 2 bases, with 7 bases between. The CDR3 consists of 12 residues. The CDR3: CASSSGQETQYF. CDR3 sequence (DNA): TGTGCCAGCAGTAGCGGTCAAGAGACCCAGTACTTC.

This clonotype has just a few counts. This chain uses TRBV12-5 with TRBJ2-1; 10 nucleotides agree with TRBD2. The CDR3 loop spans 15 amino acids. The germline gives CDR1 LGHNT, CDR2 FRNRAP. V lost 1 base, J lost 11 bases, and 8 bases stayed unmatched. In DNA, the CDR3 is TGTGCTAGTGGTTTGGCTAGCGGGAGTGAATTCCAGCAGTTCTTC. Encoded protein: CASGLASGSEFQQFF.

This clonotype occurred many times. CDR3 in amino acids: CASSPGEKSEQYF. CDR3 nucleotide sequence: TGTGCCAGCTCACCGGGCGAGAAGTCCGAGCAGTACTTC. The chain couples TRBV18 to TRBJ2-7; D is unclear. This CDR3 contains 13 residues. V lost 3 bases, J lost 6 bases, and 12 bases lay in between. Germline CDR1 and CDR2: KGHSH and LQKENI.

At least ten counts were recorded for this clonotype. The chain joins TRBV10-3 to TRBJ2-7, with D perhaps TRBD2 (5 bases). CDR1 is ENHRY and CDR2 is SYGVKD in the germline V gene. The V and J ends lost 1 base and 5 bases respectively, with 6 bases between them. The CDR3 covers 12 residues. CDR3: CAISEFGNEQYV. The CDR3 DNA reads as TGTGCCATCAGTGAGTTCGGGAACGAGCAGTACGTC.

This clonotype was observed at least ten times. This chain joins TRBV7-3 and TRBJ2-2; no clear D gene. Trimming shortened V by 1 base and J by 6 bases, and 3 bases separated the two germline ends. The germline gives CDR1 SGHTA, CDR2 FQGTGA. This CDR3 has 12 amino acids. The CDR3, as DNA: TGTGCCAGCAGCTTAAGGGCCGGGGAGCTGTTTTTT. Translating it yields CASSLRAGELFF.

The chain combines TRBV28 with TRBJ2-7, with 7 bases identical to TRBD1. V was clipped by 6 bases and J by 2 bases; unmatched bases: 7. Germline lookup yields CDR1 MDHEN and CDR2 SYDVKM. The CDR3 runs to 14 residues. CDR3 residues: CASSTPGTAYEQYV. CDR3 coding DNA: TGTGCCAGCAGCACACCCGGGACAGCCTACGAGCAGTACGTC.

In its sample, this clonotype was seen many times. The chain recombines TRBV10-3 with TRBJ2-1, with D hard to call. Germline V gene data show CDR1 as ENHRY and CDR2 as SYGVKD. The CDR3 is 14 amino acids. Trimming removed 4 bases at V and 2 bases at J, with 9 bases between. CDR3 sequence: CAISVLGTYNEQFF. As DNA, the CDR3 is TGTGCCATCAGTGTTCTTGGAACCTACAATGAGCAGTTCTTC.

The chain is built from TRBV6-4 and TRBJ1-1; no definite D call. Germline CDR1 and CDR2: MRHNA and SNTAGT. With 0 bases removed from V and 5 bases from J, the gap between germline ends came to 4 bases. This CDR3 region has 12 residues. CDR3 in amino acids: CASSDSNTEAFF. The CDR3 nucleotides are TGTGCCAGCAGTGACTCGAATACTGAAGCTTTCTTT.

The table lists this clonotype with many counts. This rearrangement joins TRBV21-1 to TRBJ1-3. TRBV21-1 is termed a pseudogene. The CDR3 is made up of 15 amino acids. The CDR3 DNA sequence: TGTGCCAGCAGCACGCGCAGCAGCTCTGGAAACACCATATATTTT. Translation gives CASSTRSSSGNTIYF.

V usage is TRBV27 and J usage is TRBJ2-1, with D uncertain. CDR3 length equals 14 residues. Germline CDR1 is MNHEY and CDR2 is SMNVEV (reference sequence). V lost 2 bases, J lost 7 bases, and 12 bases lay in between. CDR3 protein: CASSLRVQENEQFF. In nucleotides, the CDR3 is TGTGCCAGCAGTTTAAGGGTTCAAGAGAATGAGCAGTTCTTC.

This clonotype was observed at least ten times. The chain links TRBV11-3 to TRBJ2-1; D unclear. V lost 4 bases, J lost 0 bases, and 16 bases lay in between. This CDR3 has 17 residues. CDR1 and CDR2 from the germline V gene are SGHNT and YENEEA. CDR3 residues: CASSSSRDLSSYNEQFF. As DNA, the CDR3 is TGTGCCAGCAGCTCTTCTCGTGATCTCAGCTCCTACAATGAGCAGTTCTTC.

This clonotype was seen many times. The CDR3 DNA follows: TGTGCCAGCAGCCTACGGACGGACCCGATGGGAACTGAAGCTTTCTTT. Translation gives CASSLRTDPMGTEAFF. The J gene is TRBJ1-1, the V gene TRBV7-9; D is unclear. From germline, CDR1 is SEHNR and CDR2 FQNEAQ (reference sequence). The length of the CDR3 is 16 residues. V was pared by 5 bases and J by 5 bases, with 21 bases between.

The rearrangement joins TRBV29-1 to TRBJ2-1, with TRBD2 identical over 11 bases. The V gene's germline CDR1 is SQVTM and CDR2 ANQGSEA. This CDR3 comprises 17 residues. The trim removed 7 bases at V and 0 bases at J, leaving 11 bases unmatched. CDR3 protein: CSGAGTSGTNSYNEQFF. Written as DNA, the CDR3 is TGCAGCGGCGCCGGGACTAGCGGAACCAACTCCTACAATGAGCAGTTCTTC.

This clonotype has a count of ten or more. The chain links TRBV29-1 to TRBJ2-6; TRBD1 aligns across 8 bases. CDR1 and CDR2 (germline): SQVTM, ANQGSEA. J lost 4 bases, V lost 1 base, and 3 bases had no gene match. CDR3 length: 15 amino acids. The CDR3 sequence: CSVEGTGTGANVLTF. CDR3 nucleotide sequence: TGCAGCGTTGAAGGGACAGGGACCGGGGCCAACGTCCTGACTTTC.

This clonotype was seen a few times. The chain joins TRBV3-1 to TRBJ2-1; D is possibly TRBD1 (5 bases). This CDR3 has 15 amino acids. Trimming pared 3 bases from V and 0 bases from J, leaving 9 bases between. The V gene's germline CDR1 is LGHDT and CDR2 YNNKEL (reference sequence). DNA of the CDR3: TGTGCCAGCAGCCAGGGGCACAGCTCCTACAATGAGCAGTTCTTC. This codes for CASSQGHSSYNEQFF.

This clonotype was found many times. The chain is built from TRBV5-1 and TRBJ1-5; TRBD1 might be the D (5 bases). Trimming pared 0 bases from V and 7 bases from J, leaving 14 bases between. Germline V lookup: CDR1 SGHRS, CDR2 YFSETQ. The CDR3 has 15 residues. In DNA form, the CDR3 reads TGCGCCAGCAGCTTGGACACAGGTCCCCCACAGCCCCAGCATTTT. Its translation: CASSLDTGPPQPQHF.